These 4 T cell receptor beta chains share one sample of origin, sequenced in a study of shared clonotypes between healthy human individuals. Measured with immunoSEQ multiplex PCR; TCRdb has only the in-frame clones, and not every one. The sample includes a few million clones, around 90% of them seen just once. Sequenced: naive CD4+ T cells sorted from blood. Subset defined: CD45RA+ positively selected. Source of these receptors: a man aged 18 to 30 in good health.

This clone was picked up one time. The chain links TRBV6-1 to TRBJ1-2; 9 nucleotides line up with TRBD1. The trim removed 6 bases at V and 6 bases at J, leaving 8 bases unmatched. Germline V lookup: CDR1 MNHNS, CDR2 SASEGT. CDR3 length: 14 amino acids. CDR3: CASSPQGAFDGYTF. Here the CDR3 DNA reads TGTGCCAGCAGCCCACAGGGGGCCTTCGATGGCTACACCTTC.

The CDR3 is CASSREGTSGSGYTGELFF. The DNA of the CDR3 is TGTGCCAGCAGTCGTGAGGGGACTAGCGGGAGTGGGTACACCGGGGAGCTGTTTTTT. The gene calls are TRBV5-6 and TRBJ2-2; TRBD2 matches at 14 bases. CDR1 is SGHDT, CDR2 YYEEEE, per germline. The CDR3 has 19 residues. V trimming: 5 bases; J trimming: 3 bases; junction bases outside the gene matches: 12.

V and J are TRBV2 and TRBJ2-7; D is perhaps TRBD1 (5 bases). This CDR3 has 13 residues. V was clipped by 5 bases and J by 5 bases, with 13 bases between them. The germline gives CDR1 SNHLY, CDR2 FYNNEI. The CDR3 bases are TGTGCCAGCAGTAAGCGACAGATCCACGAGCAGTACTTC. Amino acids: CASSKRQIHEQYF.

As to this clone: The sample holds other DNA sequences that translate to the same CDR3. This chain links TRBV7-2 with TRBJ1-1, with D unclear. Germline V gene lookup returns CDR1 SGHTA and CDR2 FQGNSA. The germline V and J ends were trimmed by 4 bases and 2 bases, with 11 bases remaining between them. This CDR3 has 14 amino acids. The CDR3 bases are TGTGCCAGCAGCTCCCGGCGGGGTAACACTGAAGCTTTCTTT. Its protein is CASSSRRGNTEAFF.